This T cell receptor (beta chain) was recorded in a study of blood T cell repertoires in COVID-19. Study as a whole: PBMCs, B-cell-depleted T cells, or T cells were the source of the cDNA or gDNA that made up the material.

The ends lost 6 bases at V and 3 bases at J; junction bases unmatched: 7. Germline CDR1 reads MNHEY; CDR2 reads SVGAGI. The CDR3 consists of 15 residues. The protocol was immunoSEQ multiplex PCR, while the TCRdb copy is restricted to in-frame clones and leaves out a portion. The sample lists about 100,000 clones; about 86% were seen once. The chain joins TRBV6-5 to TRBJ2-3; 9 bases match TRBD1. The TCR comes from a man older than 75 with acute or convalescent COVID-19. Sequences were obtained from peripheral blood. For the CDR3, the DNA is TGTGCCAGCAGCCCCGGGACAGGGAGGACAGATACGCAGTATTTT. It encodes CASSPGTGRTDTQYF.